The T cell receptor beta chain described here comes from a study of glioma-infiltrating T cells after dendritic cell vaccination. Study at large: Treatment, given 2003 to 2012, was autologous tumor lysate-pulsed dendritic cell vaccination.

Study-wide results and limits: Complete blood and tumor specimen sets were limited to few patients.

J gave up 6 bases and V 7 bases, and 6 bases lay outside the gene matches. CDR1 and CDR2 (germline): SNHLY, FYNNEI. This CDR3 has 15 residues. Points on this clone: The antigen is not known.

The primer mix had 60 V beta and 13 J beta primers. TCRdb's table, derived via immunoSEQ multiplex PCR, lists solely in-frame clones and lacks some. Here the sample spans 80,000 to 100,000 clones, 75% to 85% being singletons. This specimen was blood, taken before dendritic cell vaccination. The origin of this receptor is a human donor with glioblastoma. The chain is built from TRBV2 and TRBJ2-2; 12 positions match TRBD2. CDR3 DNA sequence: TGTGCCAGCAACAGACTAGCGGGAGTGGCCGGGGAGCTGTTTTTT. Translating it yields CASNRLAGVAGELFF. Full variable domain (rest looked up from reference TRBV2 and TRBJ2-2): EPEVTQTPSHQVTQMGQEVILRCVPISNHLYFYWYRQILGQKVEFLVSFYNNEISEKSEIFDDQFSVERPDGSNFTLKIRSTKLEDSAMYFCASNRLAGVAGELFFGEGSRLTVL.